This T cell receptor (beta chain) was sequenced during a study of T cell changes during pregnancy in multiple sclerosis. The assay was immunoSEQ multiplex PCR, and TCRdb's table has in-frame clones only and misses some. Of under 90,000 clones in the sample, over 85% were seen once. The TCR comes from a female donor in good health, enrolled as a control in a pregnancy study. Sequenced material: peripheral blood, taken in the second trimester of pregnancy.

The CDR3 reads CASSAGNTGELFF. The CDR3 DNA reads TGTGCCAGCAGCGCAGGGAACACCGGGGAGCTGTTTTTT. The chain employs TRBV11-3 and TRBJ2-2; D gene ambiguous. The V gene's germline CDR1 is SGHNT and CDR2 YENEEA. There are 13 residues in the CDR3. V was trimmed by 5 bases and J by 1 base, leaving 5 bases between them.